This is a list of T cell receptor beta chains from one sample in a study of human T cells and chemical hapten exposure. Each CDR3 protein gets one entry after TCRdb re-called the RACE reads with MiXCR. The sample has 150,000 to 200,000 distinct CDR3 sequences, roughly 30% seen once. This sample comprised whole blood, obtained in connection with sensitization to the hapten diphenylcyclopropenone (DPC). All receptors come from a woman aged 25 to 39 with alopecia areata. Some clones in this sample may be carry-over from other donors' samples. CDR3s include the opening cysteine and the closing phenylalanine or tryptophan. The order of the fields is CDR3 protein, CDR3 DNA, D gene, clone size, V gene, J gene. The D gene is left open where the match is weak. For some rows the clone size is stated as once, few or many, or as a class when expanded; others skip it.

CDR3aa: CAISPQTGTQSVAFF
CDR3nt: TGTGCCATCAGTCCCCAAACCGGGACCCAAAGTGTAGCTTTCTTT
d_gene: .
abundance: .
v_gene: TRBV10-3
j_gene: TRBJ1-1

CDR3aa: CASSYSVAGGPYYEQYF
CDR3nt: TGTGCCAGCAGTTACTCCGTAGCGGGAGGACCCTACTACGAGCAGTACTTC
d_gene: TRBD2
abundance: .
v_gene: TRBV6-5
j_gene: TRBJ2-7

CDR3aa: CASIPFSGGYTYNEQFF
CDR3nt: TGTGCCAGCATTCCCTTTAGCGGGGGCTATACCTACAATGAGCAGTTCTTC
d_gene: TRBD2
abundance: .
v_gene: TRBV6-1
j_gene: TRBJ2-1

CDR3aa: CSVDISVTGELFF
CDR3nt: TGCAGCGTTGATATATCGGTTACCGGGGAGCTGTTTTTT
d_gene: .
abundance: .
v_gene: TRBV29-1
j_gene: TRBJ2-2

CDR3aa: CASNPGPMNTEAFF
CDR3nt: TGCGCCAGCAACCCGGGACCGATGAACACTGAAGCTTTCTTT
d_gene: .
abundance: few
v_gene: TRBV5-1
j_gene: TRBJ1-1

CDR3aa: CASSPQGPYEQYF
CDR3nt: TGTGCCAGCAGCCCACAGGGGCCCTACGAGCAGTACTTC
d_gene: TRBD1
abundance: .
v_gene: TRBV28
j_gene: TRBJ2-7

CDR3aa: CASSHRQVSSTDTQYF
CDR3nt: TGTGCCAGCAGCCATCGACAGGTCTCTAGCACAGATACGCAGTATTTT
d_gene: .
abundance: .
v_gene: TRBV6-5
j_gene: TRBJ2-3

CDR3aa: CSVEAGQPQRVF
CDR3nt: TGCAGCGTTGAAGCCGGACAGCCACAAAGGGTCTTC
d_gene: .
abundance: .
v_gene: TRBV29-1
j_gene: TRBJ1-2

CDR3aa: CASSLGETYNEQFF
CDR3nt: TGCGCCAGCAGCTTGGGGGAAACCTACAATGAGCAGTTCTTC
d_gene: .
abundance: few
v_gene: TRBV5-1
j_gene: TRBJ2-1

CDR3aa: CASSSGGLSSPLHF
CDR3nt: TGTGCCAGCAGCTCGGGGGGCTTAAGTTCACCCCTCCACTTT
d_gene: .
abundance: .
v_gene: TRBV7-3
j_gene: TRBJ1-6

CDR3aa: CASREGRTNEKLFF
CDR3nt: TGTGCCAGCAGAGAGGGAAGAACTAATGAAAAACTGTTTTTT
d_gene: .
abundance: .
v_gene: TRBV2
j_gene: TRBJ1-4

CDR3aa: CASSTIAGSGEPQHF
CDR3nt: TGTGCCAGCAGCACGATTGCAGGGAGTGGTGAGCCCCAGCATTTT
d_gene: .
abundance: .
v_gene: TRBV7-2
j_gene: TRBJ1-5

CDR3aa: CASSLQIMNTEAFF
CDR3nt: TGCGCCAGCAGCCTTCAGATCATGAACACTGAAGCTTTCTTT
d_gene: .
abundance: few
v_gene: TRBV4-3
j_gene: TRBJ1-1

CDR3aa: CASSPTGLAGGRSYNEQFF
CDR3nt: TGTGCCAGCAGTCCTACGGGACTAGCGGGGGGCCGCTCCTACAATGAGCAGTTCTTC
d_gene: TRBD2
abundance: few
v_gene: TRBV28
j_gene: TRBJ2-1

CDR3aa: CASSFHRTLSYF
CDR3nt: TGTGCCAGCAGTTTTCACAGGACCCTATCGTACTTC
d_gene: .
abundance: .
v_gene: TRBV28
j_gene: TRBJ2-7

CDR3aa: CAISESGQRDTEAFF
CDR3nt: TGTGCCATCAGTGAGTCGGGGCAGAGGGACACTGAAGCTTTCTTT
d_gene: .
abundance: few
v_gene: TRBV10-3
j_gene: TRBJ1-1

CDR3aa: CASRRGVGGEQFF
CDR3nt: TGTGCCAGCAGAAGAGGGGTGGGCGGCGAGCAGTTCTTC
d_gene: .
abundance: few
v_gene: TRBV2
j_gene: TRBJ2-1

CDR3aa: CAIGAGNTIYF
CDR3nt: TGTGCCATAGGGGCTGGAAACACCATATATTTT
d_gene: .
abundance: .
v_gene: TRBV10-3
j_gene: TRBJ1-3

CDR3aa: CASSLGQTLEAFF
CDR3nt: TGTGCCAGCAGCTTGGGACAGACCCTTGAAGCTTTCTTT
d_gene: .
abundance: .
v_gene: TRBV5-5
j_gene: TRBJ1-1

CDR3aa: CASSRPPGEQYF
CDR3nt: TGTGCCAGCAGCCGTCCCCCTGGAGAGCAGTACTTC
d_gene: .
abundance: once
v_gene: TRBV7-9
j_gene: TRBJ2-7

CDR3aa: CASSLSAYQETQYF
CDR3nt: TGTGCCAGCAGCCTGAGCGCGTACCAAGAGACCCAGTACTTC
d_gene: .
abundance: .
v_gene: TRBV28
j_gene: TRBJ2-5

CDR3aa: CASSQGQNNSPLHF
CDR3nt: TGCGCCAGCAGCCAGGGACAGAATAATTCACCCCTCCACTTT
d_gene: TRBD1
abundance: .
v_gene: TRBV4-3
j_gene: TRBJ1-6

CDR3aa: CASSPVSGEQYF
CDR3nt: TGTGCCAGCAGCCCCGTATCCGGGGAGCAGTACTTC
d_gene: .
abundance: .
v_gene: TRBV7-9
j_gene: TRBJ2-7

CDR3aa: CASSSDRAHEKLFF
CDR3nt: TGTGCCAGCAGCTCGGACAGGGCGCACGAAAAACTGTTTTTT
d_gene: TRBD1
abundance: once
v_gene: TRBV11-1
j_gene: TRBJ1-4

CDR3aa: CASSPGGLDTQYF
CDR3nt: TGTGCCAGCAGTCCGGGTGGGCTAGATACGCAGTATTTT
d_gene: .
abundance: few
v_gene: TRBV28
j_gene: TRBJ2-3

CDR3aa: CASSLTVSTEAFF
CDR3nt: TGTGCCAGCTCGCTGACAGTAAGCACTGAAGCTTTCTTT
d_gene: .
abundance: few
v_gene: TRBV6-2/TRBV6-3
j_gene: TRBJ1-1

CDR3aa: CASRGQGGPLYEQYF
CDR3nt: TGTGCCAGCAGAGGACAGGGGGGACCCCTGTACGAGCAGTACTTC
d_gene: TRBD1
abundance: few
v_gene: TRBV28
j_gene: TRBJ2-7

CDR3aa: CASSQPGLLGYTQYF
CDR3nt: TGTGCCAGCAGCCAACCGGGACTCCTCGGGTATACGCAGTATTTT
d_gene: .
abundance: .
v_gene: TRBV3-1
j_gene: TRBJ2-3

CDR3aa: CASSVTSGSWETQYF
CDR3nt: TGTGCCAGCAGCGTCACTAGCGGGAGCTGGGAGACCCAGTACTTC
d_gene: TRBD2
abundance: few
v_gene: TRBV9
j_gene: TRBJ2-5

CDR3aa: CASSFVRSTGELFF
CDR3nt: TGTGCCAGCAGTTTCGTCAGGTCCACCGGGGAGCTGTTTTTT
d_gene: .
abundance: many
v_gene: TRBV28
j_gene: TRBJ2-2

CDR3aa: CASSQVLRSTDTQYF
CDR3nt: TGCGCCAGCAGCCAAGTCCTCCGGTCCACAGATACGCAGTATTTT
d_gene: .
abundance: few
v_gene: TRBV4-3
j_gene: TRBJ2-3

CDR3aa: CASSSGASGVDTQYF
CDR3nt: TGTGCCAGCAGCTCTGGGGCTAGCGGGGTGGATACGCAGTATTTT
d_gene: TRBD2
abundance: many
v_gene: TRBV7-2
j_gene: TRBJ2-3

CDR3aa: CSVPNRQGPYGYTF
CDR3nt: TGCAGCGTTCCCAATCGACAGGGCCCCTATGGCTACACCTTC
d_gene: TRBD1
abundance: .
v_gene: TRBV29-1
j_gene: TRBJ1-2

CDR3aa: CASSTGVGPRRVTEAFF
CDR3nt: TGTGCCAGCAGTACTGGTGTGGGCCCAAGAAGGGTCACTGAAGCTTTCTTT
d_gene: .
abundance: few
v_gene: TRBV12-3/TRBV12-4
j_gene: TRBJ1-1

CDR3aa: CASSDRREKGYGANVLTF
CDR3nt: TGTGCCAGCAGTGACAGGAGGGAAAAAGGTTATGGGGCCAACGTCCTGACTTTC
d_gene: .
abundance: .
v_gene: TRBV7-3
j_gene: TRBJ2-6

CDR3aa: CASSRTGTGAGNTIYF
CDR3nt: TGCGCCAGCAGCCGGACCGGGACAGGGGCTGGAAACACCATATATTTT
d_gene: TRBD1
abundance: .
v_gene: TRBV5-1
j_gene: TRBJ1-3

CDR3aa: CSPSTYSTDTQYF
CDR3nt: TGCAGTCCCTCCACCTATAGCACAGATACGCAGTATTTT
d_gene: .
abundance: few
v_gene: TRBV20-1
j_gene: TRBJ2-3

CDR3aa: CASTPDGTGPGELFF
CDR3nt: TGTGCCAGCACCCCCGACGGCACGGGACCCGGGGAGCTGTTTTTT
d_gene: .
abundance: few
v_gene: TRBV28
j_gene: TRBJ2-2

CDR3aa: CASSYLSGGTMSNQPQHF
CDR3nt: TGTGCCAGCAGTTACTTATCAGGGGGTACAATGAGCAATCAGCCCCAGCATTTT
d_gene: TRBD1
abundance: few
v_gene: TRBV28
j_gene: TRBJ1-5

CDR3aa: CASSQDPRGPNEKLFF
CDR3nt: TGCGCCAGCAGCCAAGACCCCAGGGGACCAAATGAAAAACTGTTTTTT
d_gene: .
abundance: .
v_gene: TRBV4-3
j_gene: TRBJ1-4

CDR3aa: CASSVTGVIGELFF
CDR3nt: TGTGCCAGCAGTGTGACAGGGGTGATCGGGGAGCTGTTTTTT
d_gene: TRBD1
abundance: few
v_gene: TRBV28
j_gene: TRBJ2-2

CDR3aa: CASSVKVNTEAFF
CDR3nt: TGTGCCAGCTCAGTAAAGGTGAACACTGAAGCTTTCTTT
d_gene: .
abundance: few
v_gene: TRBV7-9
j_gene: TRBJ1-1

CDR3aa: CSAGTSGGWDEQFF
CDR3nt: TGCAGTGCTGGGACTAGCGGGGGCTGGGATGAGCAGTTCTTC
d_gene: TRBD2
abundance: many
v_gene: TRBV20-1
j_gene: TRBJ2-1

CDR3aa: CASSPTVLGEQFF
CDR3nt: TGTGCCAGCAGTCCCACGGTGTTGGGTGAGCAGTTCTTC
d_gene: .
abundance: .
v_gene: TRBV27
j_gene: TRBJ2-1

CDR3aa: CSARKNTEAFF
CDR3nt: TGCAGTGCTAGGAAGAACACTGAAGCTTTCTTT
d_gene: .
abundance: few
v_gene: TRBV20-1
j_gene: TRBJ1-1

CDR3aa: CASSPGGPRNQPQHF
CDR3nt: TGTGCCAGCAGTCCAGGGGGCCCCAGGAATCAGCCCCAGCATTTT
d_gene: TRBD1
abundance: .
v_gene: TRBV6-2/TRBV6-3
j_gene: TRBJ1-5

CDR3aa: CASSPRTGRGQETQYF
CDR3nt: TGTGCCAGCAGCCCTCGGACAGGAAGGGGCCAAGAGACCCAGTACTTC
d_gene: TRBD1
abundance: .
v_gene: TRBV5-4
j_gene: TRBJ2-5

CDR3aa: CASNPMGYLEETQYF
CDR3nt: TGTGCCAGCAACCCAATGGGGTATTTAGAAGAGACCCAGTACTTC
d_gene: .
abundance: few
v_gene: TRBV9
j_gene: TRBJ2-5

CDR3aa: CASSHKGGYTF
CDR3nt: TGTGCCAGCAGCCACAAAGGCGGCTACACCTTC
d_gene: .
abundance: .
v_gene: TRBV12-3/TRBV12-4
j_gene: TRBJ1-2

CDR3aa: CSVARQAHIYQETQYF
CDR3nt: TGCAGCGTTGCGAGACAGGCCCACATTTACCAAGAGACCCAGTACTTC
d_gene: .
abundance: few
v_gene: TRBV29-1
j_gene: TRBJ2-5

CDR3aa: CASRLPGVEQYF
CDR3nt: TGTGCCAGCAGGTTACCAGGGGTCGAGCAGTACTTC
d_gene: .
abundance: few
v_gene: TRBV6-1
j_gene: TRBJ2-7

CDR3aa: CASSRLDTQYF
CDR3nt: TGTGCCAGCAGTCGGCTAGATACGCAGTATTTT
d_gene: .
abundance: few
v_gene: TRBV2
j_gene: TRBJ2-3

CDR3aa: CASSQNRPTGRGRDEKLFF
CDR3nt: TGCGCCAGCAGTCAGAACCGACCGACAGGACGGGGAAGGGACGAAAAACTGTTTTTT
d_gene: .
abundance: .
v_gene: TRBV10-1
j_gene: TRBJ1-4

CDR3aa: CSASGGGWTEAFF
CDR3nt: TGCAGTGCGTCAGGGGGCGGGTGGACTGAAGCTTTCTTT
d_gene: TRBD1
abundance: .
v_gene: TRBV20-1
j_gene: TRBJ1-1

CDR3aa: CASSGLTASNEKLFF
CDR3nt: TGTGCCAGCAGTGGACTGACAGCCTCAAATGAAAAACTGTTTTTT
d_gene: .
abundance: .
v_gene: TRBV6-5
j_gene: TRBJ1-4

CDR3aa: CASSFGSGRNIQYF
CDR3nt: TGTGCCAGCAGTTTCGGGTCAGGGAGAAACATTCAGTACTTC
d_gene: .
abundance: few
v_gene: TRBV28
j_gene: TRBJ2-4

CDR3aa: CASSWEGDGYTF
CDR3nt: TGTGCCAGCAGCTGGGAAGGTGATGGCTACACCTTC
d_gene: .
abundance: many
v_gene: TRBV7-2
j_gene: TRBJ1-2

CDR3aa: CSARGGRATEAFF
CDR3nt: TGCAGTGCTAGAGGTGGCAGGGCGACTGAAGCTTTCTTT
d_gene: .
abundance: few
v_gene: TRBV20-1
j_gene: TRBJ1-1

CDR3aa: CASSSGTLQETQYF
CDR3nt: TGTGCCAGCAGCTCCGGGACTCTCCAAGAGACCCAGTACTTC
d_gene: .
abundance: few
v_gene: TRBV28
j_gene: TRBJ2-5

CDR3aa: CASSVGPGTSTDTQYF
CDR3nt: TGTGCCAGCAGCGTAGGTCCAGGAACTAGCACAGATACGCAGTATTTT
d_gene: .
abundance: .
v_gene: TRBV9
j_gene: TRBJ2-3